The present TCR beta chain was sequenced within a study of blood T cell repertoires in COVID-19. Some clones are missing from TCRdb's copy, which holds only in-frame ones; the method was immunoSEQ multiplex PCR. The sample records over 200,000 clones, 84% being singletons. J gave up 7 bases and V 7 bases, and 5 bases lay outside the gene matches. CDR1 is MNHEY, CDR2 SVGAGI, per germline. CDR3 size: 12 residues. The chain couples TRBV6-5 to TRBJ1-2; TRBD1 matches 8 bases. Sequences were obtained from PBMCs or T cells enriched from blood (not recorded which). The TCR originated in a woman aged 35 to 49 who had recovered from COVID-19. CDR3 amino acids: CASTGQGSGYTF. CDR3 DNA: TGTGCCAGCACAGGACAGGGTAGTGGCTACACCTTC.